These T cell receptor beta chains were read from a single sample in a study of cytomegalovirus exposure and HLA in healthy donors. The assay was immunoSEQ multiplex PCR, and TCRdb's table has in-frame clones only and misses some. The sample contains more than 90,000 clones, roughly 80% of which appear only once. The specimen sequenced was PBMCs. All receptors come from a man aged 45-65 years in good health and CMV-seropositive. CDR3s include the opening cysteine and the closing phenylalanine or tryptophan. The order of the fields is V gene, J gene, clone size, D gene, CDR3 DNA, CDR3 protein. The D gene is left open where the match is weak. Rows may omit the clone size; those that give it use once, few, many or a size class.

TRBV27	TRBJ2-7	few	TRBD1	TGTGCCAGCAGTCGGGACAGGAGTGCCTACGAGCAGTACTTC	CASSRDRSAYEQYF
TRBV19	TRBJ2-3	-	-	TGTGCCAGTAGTAGAGGCTTGACCACAGATACGCAGTATTTT	CASSRGLTTDTQYF
TRBV25-1	TRBJ1-4	few	TRBD1	TGTGCCACCAGAGGGACAGGGAATGAAAAACTGTTTTTT	CATRGTGNEKLFF
TRBV6-5	TRBJ1-4	once	-	TGTGCCAGCAGGCGGGGGGCAACTAATGAAAAACTGTTTTTT	CASRRGATNEKLFF
TRBV18	TRBJ1-1	-	TRBD1	TGTGCCAGCTCACCGACAGGGGGCACTGAAGCTTTCTTT	CASSPTGGTEAFF
TRBV10-1	TRBJ2-4	-	TRBD1	TGCGCCAGTCCCGGGACAGGGATCTCCAAAAACATTCAGTACTTC	CASPGTGISKNIQYF
TRBV11-2	TRBJ2-6	-	TRBD1	TGTGCCAGCAGACGACAGGGGGCTCTTGGGGCCAACGTCCTGACTTTC	CASRRQGALGANVLTF
TRBV28	TRBJ2-3	once	TRBD1	TGTGCCAGCAGTTTCACCCGACAGGGGGATCAGCCCCAGTATTTT	CASSFTRQGDQPQYF
TRBV25-1	TRBJ2-7	-	-	TGTGCCAGCAGTGAAGGCGGGACCTACGAGCAGTACTTC	CASSEGGTYEQYF
TRBV7-6	TRBJ2-2	-	TRBD2	TGTGCCAGCAGCTTACCTGGGGGGGCCGGGGAGCTGTTTTTT	CASSLPGGAGELFF
TRBV5-4	TRBJ1-4	few	TRBD1	TGTGCCAGCAGCTTACAGGGGGCAGTTGAAAAACTGTTTTTT	CASSLQGAVEKLFF
TRBV4-2	TRBJ1-5	-	-	TGTGCCAGCAGCCAAGGCTTGCAGTTTCAGCCCCAGCATTTT	CASSQGLQFQPQHF
TRBV20-1	TRBJ2-1	-	-	TGCAGTGCTAGGCGTGCGGTTTCTTTCTTCTTC	CSARRAVSFFF
TRBV4-2	TRBJ2-5	-	-	TGTGCCAGCAGCCAAGGTCAAAGCGCGGAGACCCAGTACTTC	CASSQGQSAETQYF
TRBV5-1	TRBJ2-2	-	TRBD2	TGCGCCAGCAGCTTGTTCGGCGGGAGTGGTGACACCGGGGAGCTGTTTTTT	CASSLFGGSGDTGELFF
TRBV27	TRBJ1-2	once	-	TGTGCCAGCAGTGAGGGACAAAACTATGGCTACACCTTC	CASSEGQNYGYTF
TRBV5-6	TRBJ2-1	-	TRBD2	TGTGCCAGCAGCCTCCGACTAGCGGGAGGGCCCGGGTATGAGCAGTTCTTC	CASSLRLAGGPGYEQFF